Below, one TCR beta chain is given with its context. The data stem from a study of blood T cell repertoires in COVID-19. Study-wide context: The analysed material was cDNA or gDNA that came from T cells, B-cell-depleted T cells, or PBMCs.

In the authors' workflow: Reference gene primer amplification yielded estimated nucleated cell counts. TCRdb's copy holds only in-frame clones and misses some; the assay was immunoSEQ multiplex PCR. For V, J and clone size, that table is used; D and trimming come from the DNA. Among some 58,000 clones listed, roughly 83% were seen once. This CDR3 is built from 13 residues. V dropped 2 bases and J dropped 7 bases, with 8 bases sitting between them. Germline V lookup: CDR1 LNHDA, CDR2 SQIVND (reference sequence). This rearrangement joins TRBV19 to TRBJ1-4; D not certain. The TCR sequence derives from a man aged 45-60 years with COVID-19, enrolled during active disease. The material sequenced was peripheral blood. The CDR3 is CASSIRVGEKLFF. CDR3 DNA sequence: TGTGCCAGTAGTATACGGGTGGGTGAAAAACTGTTTTTT. Drawing the rest from reference TRBV19 and TRBJ1-4, the complete variable domain is DGGITQSPKYLFRKEGQNVTLSCEQNLNHDAMYWYRQDPGQGLRLIYYSQIVNDFQKGDIAEGYSVSREKKESFPLTVTSAQKNPTAFYLCASSIRVGEKLFFGSGTQLSVL.